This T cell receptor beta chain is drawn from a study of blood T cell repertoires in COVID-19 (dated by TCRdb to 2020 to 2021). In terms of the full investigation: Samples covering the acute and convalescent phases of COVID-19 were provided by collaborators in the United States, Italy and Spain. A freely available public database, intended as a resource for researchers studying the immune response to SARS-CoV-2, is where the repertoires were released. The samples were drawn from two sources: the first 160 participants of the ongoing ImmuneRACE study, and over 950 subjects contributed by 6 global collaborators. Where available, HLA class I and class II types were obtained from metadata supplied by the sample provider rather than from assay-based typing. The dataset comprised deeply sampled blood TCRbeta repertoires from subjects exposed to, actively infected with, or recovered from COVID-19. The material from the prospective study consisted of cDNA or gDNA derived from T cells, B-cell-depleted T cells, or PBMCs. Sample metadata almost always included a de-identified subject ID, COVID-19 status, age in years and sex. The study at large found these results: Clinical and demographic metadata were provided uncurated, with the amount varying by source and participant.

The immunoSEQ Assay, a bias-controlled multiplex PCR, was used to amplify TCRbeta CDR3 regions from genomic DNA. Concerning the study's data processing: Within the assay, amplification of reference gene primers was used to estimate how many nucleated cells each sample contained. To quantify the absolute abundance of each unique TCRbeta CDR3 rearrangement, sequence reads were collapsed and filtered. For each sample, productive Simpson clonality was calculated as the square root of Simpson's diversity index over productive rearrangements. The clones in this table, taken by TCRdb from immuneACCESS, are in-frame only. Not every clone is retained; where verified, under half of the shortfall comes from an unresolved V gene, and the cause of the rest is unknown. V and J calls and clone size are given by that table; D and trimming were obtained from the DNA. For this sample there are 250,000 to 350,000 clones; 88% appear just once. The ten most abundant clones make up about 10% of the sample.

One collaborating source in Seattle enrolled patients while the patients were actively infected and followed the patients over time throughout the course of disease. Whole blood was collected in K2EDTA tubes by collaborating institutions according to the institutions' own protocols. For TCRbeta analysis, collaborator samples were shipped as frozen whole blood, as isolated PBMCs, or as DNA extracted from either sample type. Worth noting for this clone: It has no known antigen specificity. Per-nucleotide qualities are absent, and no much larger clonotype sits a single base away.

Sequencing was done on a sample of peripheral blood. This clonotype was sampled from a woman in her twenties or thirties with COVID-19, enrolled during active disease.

The DNA sequence follows: TGTGCCAGCAGTTTTAGGACAGGGGGAAAAGGTGAGCAGTTCTTC. Its protein product is CASSFRTGGKGEQFF. The chain is encoded by TRBV28 joined to TRBJ2-1; 10 of the junction bases match TRBD1. CDR1 and CDR2 are read off the germline V gene as MDHEN and SYDVKM. CDR3 length: 15 amino acids, cysteine to phenylalanine. Only CDR3 DNA is held: 45 bases, read in frame from base 1. The V end gives up 3 bases and the J end 9 bases, leaving 8 bases in the junction not matched to a gene. Reference TRBV28 and TRBJ2-1 genes cover what lies past the CDR3, so the full variable domain is DVKVTQSSRYLVKRTGEKVFLECVQDMDHENMFWYRQDPGLGLRLIYFSYDVKMKEKGDIPEGYSVSREKKERFSLILESASTNQTSMYLCASSFRTGGKGEQFFGPGTRLTVL.